The present T cell receptor beta chain was sequenced within a study of control samples from healthy donors and cancer patients. Germline assignment: CDR1 LGHDT and CDR2 YNNKEL (reference sequence). This CDR3 comprises 18 residues. The V gene end was trimmed by 4 bases and the J gene end by 3 bases; junction bases not matched to a gene: 18. A remark on this clone: This sample also contains other DNA sequences that code for the same CDR3.

Measured with immunoSEQ multiplex PCR; TCRdb has only the in-frame clones, and not every one. Of about 68,000 clones in the sample, 83% were seen once. V gene TRBV3-1 (or the pseudogene TRBV3-2) combines with J gene TRBJ2-7; 7 bases match TRBD1. The origin of this receptor is a man in his 60s in good health. Specimen: blood. For the CDR3, the DNA is TGTGCCAGCAGCCCAAGTAGATGGGACAGCAGGGTAGTCTACGAGCAGTACTTC. Amino acids: CASSPSRWDSRVVYEQYF.